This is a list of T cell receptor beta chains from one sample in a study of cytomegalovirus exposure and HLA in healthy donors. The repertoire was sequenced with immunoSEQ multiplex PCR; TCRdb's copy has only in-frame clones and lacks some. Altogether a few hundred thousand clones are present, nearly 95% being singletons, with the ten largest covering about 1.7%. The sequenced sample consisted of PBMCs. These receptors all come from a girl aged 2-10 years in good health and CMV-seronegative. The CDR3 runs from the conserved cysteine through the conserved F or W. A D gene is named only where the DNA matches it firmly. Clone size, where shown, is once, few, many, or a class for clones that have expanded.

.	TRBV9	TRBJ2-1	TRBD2	TGTGCCAGCAGCACTAGCGGGCTGGTCTACAATGAGCAGTTCTTC	CASSTSGLVYNEQFF
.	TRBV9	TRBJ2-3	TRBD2	TGTGCCAGCAGCGTGCTAGCGGGATCCCTCTATCGGGACCCTAGCACAGATACGCAGTATTTT	CASSVLAGSLYRDPSTDTQYF
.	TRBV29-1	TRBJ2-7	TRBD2	TGCAGCGTTGAGGGCGAGGAGCGGGAGGCCTCCTACGAGCAGTACTTC	CSVEGEEREASYEQYF
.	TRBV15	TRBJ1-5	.	TGTGCCACCAGCAGAGATCTGGACACCTCATATAGCAATCAGCCCCAGCATTTT	CATSRDLDTSYSNQPQHF
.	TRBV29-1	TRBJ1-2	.	TGCAGCGTTACAGCTAACTATGGCTACACCTTC	CSVTANYGYTF
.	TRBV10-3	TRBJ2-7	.	TGTGCCATCAGTGAGTCCGTCTACGAGCAGTACTTC	CAISESVYEQYF
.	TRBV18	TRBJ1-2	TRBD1	TGTGCCAGCTCACCACTCCCGACAGGGGGCGATGGCTACACCTTC	CASSPLPTGGDGYTF
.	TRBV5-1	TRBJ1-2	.	TGCGCCAGCAGCTCGGACGCACAGGGAGGGTATGGCTACACCTTC	CASSSDAQGGYGYTF
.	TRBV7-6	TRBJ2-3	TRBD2	TGTGCCAGCAGCATTGGACTAGCGGGCACAGATACGCAGTATTTT	CASSIGLAGTDTQYF
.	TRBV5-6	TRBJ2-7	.	TGTGCCAGCAGCTCCGGGACTGGTCCTTTCGAGCAGTACTTC	CASSSGTGPFEQYF
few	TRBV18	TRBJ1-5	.	TGTGCCAGCTCATCAGGGCAGGCTAGCAATCAGCCCCAGCATTTT	CASSSGQASNQPQHF
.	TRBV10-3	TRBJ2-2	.	TGTGCCATCAGTAGGACTGAAGCGGAGACCGGGGAGCTGTTTTTT	CAISRTEAETGELFF
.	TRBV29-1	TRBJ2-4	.	TGCAGCGTCCCTGGGGGGACCGAAAACATTCAGTACTTC	CSVPGGTENIQYF
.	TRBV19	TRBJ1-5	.	TGTGCCAGTAGTATAGTAATCGGGGACATCAATCAGCCCCAGCATTTT	CASSIVIGDINQPQHF
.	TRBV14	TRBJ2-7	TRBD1	TGTGCCAGCAGCCGCAGGGACAGGGTGGACGAGCAGTACTTC	CASSRRDRVDEQYF
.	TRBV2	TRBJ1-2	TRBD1	TGTGCCAGCAGGGGGACAGACAGGGTCCTCTTCTATGGCTACACCTTC	CASRGTDRVLFYGYTF
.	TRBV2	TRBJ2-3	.	TGTGCCAGCAGTGCCGGAGGGACCACGATCACAGATACGCAGTATTTT	CASSAGGTTITDTQYF
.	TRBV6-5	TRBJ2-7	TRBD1	TGTGCCAGCATCCCGGGACAGGGCTACGAGCAGTACTTC	CASIPGQGYEQYF
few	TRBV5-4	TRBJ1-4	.	TGTGCCAGCAGACTCGCTCCAACTAATGAAAAACTGTTTTTT	CASRLAPTNEKLFF
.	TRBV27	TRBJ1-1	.	TGTGCCAGCAGTTCCGAACTCGGGAAGAGAGGGACTGAAGCTTTCTTT	CASSSELGKRGTEAFF
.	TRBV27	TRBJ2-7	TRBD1	TGTGCCAGCAGATCCGGACAGGGGCCCTACGAGCAGTACTTC	CASRSGQGPYEQYF
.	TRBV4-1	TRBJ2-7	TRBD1	TGCGCCAGCAGCCAACTTTTAGGACAGGGCCACTACGAGCAGTACTTC	CASSQLLGQGHYEQYF
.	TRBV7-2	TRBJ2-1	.	TGTGCCAGCAGCTTCATTAGCAATGAGCAGTTCTTC	CASSFISNEQFF
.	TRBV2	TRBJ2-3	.	TGTGCCAGCAGCACCGGGACACTTTCTAGCACAGATACGCAGTATTTT	CASSTGTLSSTDTQYF
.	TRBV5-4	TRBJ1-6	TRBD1	TGTGCCAGCAGCTTAGGACAGGGTAATTCACCCCTCCACTTT	CASSLGQGNSPLHF
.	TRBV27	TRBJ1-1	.	TGTGCCAGCAGTTTATCGTGGTTTAGGGTAGAGGGCACTGAAGCTTTCTTT	CASSLSWFRVEGTEAFF
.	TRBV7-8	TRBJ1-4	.	TGTGCCAGCAGCTTGACAGGTGCAACTAATGAAAAACTGTTTTTT	CASSLTGATNEKLFF
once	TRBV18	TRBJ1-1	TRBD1	TGTGCCAGCTCAGATGTCATTCCCGGGACAGGGGGAAACACTGAAGCTTTCTTT	CASSDVIPGTGGNTEAFF
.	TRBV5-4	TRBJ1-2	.	TGTGCCAGCATGCGGGGGTCTGCTTCTGTGAGTGGCTACACCTTC	CASMRGSASVSGYTF
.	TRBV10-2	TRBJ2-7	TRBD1	TGCGCCAGCACCTTGGGTGTTGGGACAGGGTATGCCAACGAGCAGTACTTC	CASTLGVGTGYANEQYF
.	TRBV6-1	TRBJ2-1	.	TGTGCCAGCAGTCCCAACCGAGTTGAGCAGTTCTTC	CASSPNRVEQFF
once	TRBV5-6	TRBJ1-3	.	TGTGCCAGCAGCTTGGGAGGCTCCTCTGGAAACACCATATATTTT	CASSLGGSSGNTIYF
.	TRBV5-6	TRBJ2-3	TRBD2	TGTGCCAGCAGTCGAGCGGGATTCAGGAGGACAGATACGCAGTATTTT	CASSRAGFRRTDTQYF
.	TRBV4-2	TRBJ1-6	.	TGTGCCAGCAGCCAAGATTGGGGGCACGCCGACCTCCACTTT	CASSQDWGHADLHF
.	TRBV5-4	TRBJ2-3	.	TGTGCCAGCAGCTTGAGTGGCTCGGATACGCAGTATTTT	CASSLSGSDTQYF
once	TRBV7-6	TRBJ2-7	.	TGTGCCAGCAGCTTAGCGGGTCCAGGGGCGGTGAGCTACGAGCAGTACTTC	CASSLAGPGAVSYEQYF
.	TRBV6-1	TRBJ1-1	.	TGTGCCAGCAGCGCTGTCGTACTTGAAGCTTTCTTT	CASSAVVLEAFF
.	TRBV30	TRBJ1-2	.	TGTGCCTGGAGCGGGGAGGGAAAGAGTGGCTACACCTTC	CAWSGEGKSGYTF
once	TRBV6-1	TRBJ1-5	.	TGTGCCAGCAGTCCTAGGGGGGGAAATCAGCCCCAGCATTTT	CASSPRGGNQPQHF
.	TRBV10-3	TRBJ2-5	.	TGTGCCATCAGTGGGGAACAGGGAGGGGAGACCCAGTACTTC	CAISGEQGGETQYF
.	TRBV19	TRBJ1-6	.	TGTGCCAGTAGTATCGGGGGCTCCTATAATTCACCCCTCCACTTT	CASSIGGSYNSPLHF
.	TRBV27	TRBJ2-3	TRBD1	TGTGCCAGCAGTCTCTATACAGGGGCAAGCACAGATACGCAGTATTTT	CASSLYTGASTDTQYF
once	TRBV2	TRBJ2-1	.	TGTGCCAGCAGTGGATTAAGCACTTTTAATGAGCAGTTCTTC	CASSGLSTFNEQFF
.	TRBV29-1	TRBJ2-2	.	TGCAGCGTTGTATTGGCTAAGGGGACCGGGGAGCTGTTTTTT	CSVVLAKGTGELFF
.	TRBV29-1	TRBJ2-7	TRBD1	TGCAGCGTTGAAGTCGCAGGGACAGGGTTATACGAGCAGTACTTC	CSVEVAGTGLYEQYF
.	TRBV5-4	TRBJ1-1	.	TGTGCCAGCAGCCCTGACTGGAACACTGAAGCTTTCTTT	CASSPDWNTEAFF
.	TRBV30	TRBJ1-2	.	TGTGCCTGGAGCCCAGGGTTTAGCTATGGCTACACCTTC	CAWSPGFSYGYTF
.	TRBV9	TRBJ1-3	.	TGTGCCAGCAGCGTAGACCGTGGGGGAGGGGGGATATCTGGAAACACCATATATTTT	CASSVDRGGGGISGNTIYF
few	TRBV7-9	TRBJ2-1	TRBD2	TGTGCCAGCAGCTCTAGCGGGACGGGAGATGAGCAGTTCTTC	CASSSSGTGDEQFF
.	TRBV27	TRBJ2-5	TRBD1	TGTGCCAGCAGTCCCGGGACAGAAGAGACCCAGTACTTC	CASSPGTEETQYF
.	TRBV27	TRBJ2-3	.	TGTGCCAGCAGTCTTCGACTTGCTGGCACAGATACGCAGTATTTT	CASSLRLAGTDTQYF